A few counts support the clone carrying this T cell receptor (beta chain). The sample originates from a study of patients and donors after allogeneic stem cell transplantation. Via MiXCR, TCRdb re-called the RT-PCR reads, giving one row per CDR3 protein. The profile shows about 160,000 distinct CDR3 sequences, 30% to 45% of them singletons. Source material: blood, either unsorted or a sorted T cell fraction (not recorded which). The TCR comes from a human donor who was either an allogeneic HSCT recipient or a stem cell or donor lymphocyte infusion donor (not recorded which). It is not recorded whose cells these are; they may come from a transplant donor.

As DNA, the CDR3 is TGTGCCAGCAGCGGAGGCCGGCGGGTGCTTCAAGAGACCCAGTACTTC. Protein: CASSGGRRVLQETQYF. The chain joins TRBV9 to TRBJ2-5; a weak D match, TRBD2 (5 bases). V lost 3 bases and J lost 2, with 17 bases in between. Germline assignment: CDR1 SGDLS and CDR2 YYNGEE. This CDR3 is 16 amino acids long.